Below are 30 T cell receptor beta chains sequenced from a single sample in a study of post-analysis software for immune sequencing data. Study observations and caveats: Roughly five TRBV segments occurring more often in patients than controls included TRBV5-6, TRBV5-1 and TRBV20-1.

Their antigens remain unidentified. TCR beta cDNA libraries had unique molecular identifiers. TCRdb processed the PCR reads anew with MiXCR; each CDR3 protein has one entry. The sample records about 540,000 distinct CDR3 sequences, roughly 34% being singletons. Sequencing was done on a sample of blood. Source of these receptors: a girl under 18 with multiple sclerosis.

This clonotype has a count of ten or more. The genes are TRBV7-2 and TRBJ2-5; 12 positions agree with TRBD2. CDR3 length: 16 amino acids. Unmatched junction bases numbered 8, after V lost 5 bases and J lost 4 bases. Germline V CDR1 and CDR2: SGHTA, FQGNSA. This CDR3 reads CASSRSSGGAVETQYF. CDR3 bases: TGTGCCAGCAGCCGATCTAGCGGGGGGGCCGTAGAGACCCAGTACTTC. The full variable domain, rest sourced from reference TRBV7-2 and TRBJ2-5, is GAGVSQSPSNKVTEKGKDVELRCDPISGHTALYWYRQSLGQGLEFLIYFQGNSAPDKSGLPSDRFSAERTGGSVSTLTIQRTQQEDSAVYLCASSRSSGGAVETQYFGPGTRLLVL.

This CDR3 is CASSLEGRMRQETQYF. In DNA, the CDR3 is TGCGCCAGCAGCTTGGAAGGGCGGATGAGACAAGAGACCCAGTACTTC. The chain joins TRBV5-1 to TRBJ2-5, with unresolved D. V was shortened by 0 bases and J by 2 bases, with 14 bases between the two germline ends. From germline, CDR1 is SGHRS and CDR2 YFSETQ. This CDR3 comprises 16 residues.

This clonotype was counted between two and nine times. V is TRBV29-1 and J is TRBJ1-2; no reliable D call. The V and J ends lost 5 bases and 7 bases respectively, with 11 bases between them. Germline loops: CDR1 SQVTM, CDR2 ANQGSEA. The CDR3 contains 11 residues. The CDR3 DNA sequence: TGCAGCGTTCAGTTGGGTGCTGGCTACACCTTC. This sequence encodes CSVQLGAGYTF.

The chain combines TRBV10-2 with TRBJ1-5; TRBD1 is a possible D gene (6 bases). Between the trimmed V and J ends, which lost 7 bases and 0 bases, there was a span of 7 bases. The CDR3 totals 13 residues. CDR1 and CDR2 from the germline V gene are WSHSY and SAAADI. The CDR3 sequence: CASTQGSNQPQHF. The CDR3 nucleotides read TGCGCCAGCACACAGGGTAGCAATCAGCCCCAGCATTTT.

The chain has TRBV7-2 and TRBJ1-2, with D hard to call. Germline values: CDR1 SGHTA, CDR2 FQGNSA. This CDR3 region has 15 residues. V gave up 2 bases and J gave up 6 bases, with 16 bases separating them. CDR3 loop: CASSLYTALPDGYTF. The CDR3 region has the DNA TGTGCCAGCAGCTTATATACCGCCCTACCGGATGGCTACACCTTC.

CDR3 residues: CASSVGGGGSNQPQHF. The DNA of the CDR3 is TGTGCCAGCAGCGTAGGCGGCGGGGGGAGCAATCAGCCCCAGCATTTT. The chain is built from TRBV9 and TRBJ1-5, with D possibly matching TRBD1 (5 bases). V lost 0 bases and J lost 1, with 11 bases in between. Germline V lookup: CDR1 SGDLS, CDR2 YYNGEE. There are 16 residues in the CDR3. Full variable domain (rest looked up from reference TRBV9 and TRBJ1-5): DSGVTQTPKHLITATGQRVTLRCSPRSGDLSVYWYQQSLDQGLQFLIQYYNGEERAKGNILERFSAQQFPDLHSELNLSSLELGDSALYFCASSVGGGGSNQPQHFGDGTRLSIL.

Details on this clonotype: Possible read error: a much larger clone is one base away. This chain joins TRBV5-5 and TRBJ1-4, with 8 bases identical to TRBD1. Germline values: CDR1 SGHKS, CDR2 YYEKEE (reference sequence). The CDR3 length is 17 residues. V lost 0 bases, J lost 6 bases, and 10 bases stayed unmatched. The CDR3 reads CASSLEAGRGRDEKLFF. CDR3 bases: TGTGCCAGCAGCTTGGAGGCGGGCAGGGGGCGCGATGAAAAACTGTTTTTT.

V usage is TRBV24-1 and J usage is TRBJ2-5; a weak D match, TRBD1 (5 bases). CDR3 length equals 14 residues. V dropped 3 bases and J dropped 5 bases, with 12 bases sitting between them. Germline lookup yields CDR1 KGHDR and CDR2 SFDVKD. The CDR3 here is CATSDAGRVETQYF. The CDR3, as DNA: TGTGCCACCAGTGATGCCGGCAGGGTGGAGACCCAGTACTTC.

The chain employs TRBV15 and TRBJ1-1; TRBD1 agrees at 8 bases. The ends lost 1 base at V and 1 base at J; junction bases unmatched: 2. This CDR3 comprises 15 residues. CDR1 LNHNV and CDR2 YYDKDF come from the germline V gene (reference sequence). The CDR3 DNA reads TGTGCCACCAGCAGAGCGACAGGGGCGAACACTGAAGCTTTCTTT. It codes for CATSRATGANTEAFF.

This clonotype was found a few times. This sequence joins TRBV5-1 and TRBJ2-7; the D gene is possibly TRBD1 (5 bases). The CDR3 covers 15 residues. V shed 4 bases and J shed 2 bases, with 16 bases lying between them. CDR1 SGHRS and CDR2 YFSETQ come from the germline V gene. The CDR3 loop is CASSLGIGAPYEQYF. DNA for the CDR3: TGCGCCAGCAGCCTGGGTATAGGGGCCCCCTACGAGCAGTACTTC.

For the CDR3, the DNA is TGCAGTGCTAGTGGCGCTAGCGGGGGGTACCAAGAGACCCAGTTCTTC. Residues: CSASGASGGYQETQFF. V is TRBV20-1 and J is TRBJ2-1, with 11 bases lining up with TRBD2. Per the germline V gene, CDR1 is DFQATT and CDR2 is SNEGSKA (reference sequence). The CDR3 is 16 residues long. V trimming: 3 bases; J trimming: 13 bases; junction bases outside the gene matches: 17.

This clonotype occurred a few times. This sequence joins TRBV7-9 and TRBJ1-1; 8 nucleotides agree with TRBD1. Germline lookup yields CDR1 SEHNR and CDR2 FQNEAQ (reference sequence). V dropped 8 bases and J dropped 3; count of bases not matched to a gene: 8. The CDR3 is 14 amino acids. CDR3 protein: CASFETGVDTEAFF. The CDR3 DNA is TGTGCCAGCTTTGAGACAGGGGTTGACACTGAAGCTTTCTTT.

This clonotype was detected only a few times. This chain links TRBV7-3 with TRBJ1-1, with TRBD1 identical over 11 bases. CDR3 length: 15 amino acids. The V and J ends lost 5 bases and 1 base, in that order; junction bases with no gene match: 3. From germline, CDR1 is SGHTA and CDR2 FQGTGA. The CDR3 DNA follows: TGTGCCAGCAGCGCCGGGACAGGGGGGAACACTGAAGCTTTCTTT. Its translation: CASSAGTGGNTEAFF.

This sequence joins TRBV12-3 or TRBV12-4 and TRBJ2-4, with a possible D match to TRBD1 (6 bases). The CDR3 consists of 14 residues. V was cut by 5 bases and J by 4 bases, with 12 bases left in between. The CDR3 region is CASSRTAAKNIQYF. The CDR3, as DNA: TGTGCCAGCAGTCGGACAGCGGCGAAAAACATTCAGTACTTC.

The chain recombines TRBV7-6 with TRBJ2-5; 10 bases line up with TRBD2. This CDR3 is 14 amino acids long. Germline V gene lookup returns CDR1 SGHVS and CDR2 FNYEAQ. After removal of 5 bases from V and 5 bases from J, the junction contained 5 bases not matched to a gene. The CDR3 sequence: CASSASGGVETQYF. As DNA, the CDR3 is TGTGCCAGCAGCGCCAGCGGGGGGGTGGAGACCCAGTACTTC.

The chain links TRBV6-5 to TRBJ2-5; possible D gene TRBD1, 6 bases. CDR1 MNHEY and CDR2 SVGAGI come from the germline V gene. V lost 6 bases and J 2 bases, leaving 13 bases between the germline ends. The CDR3 is made up of 14 amino acids. CDR3 amino acids: CASSVYRVQETQYF. The CDR3 bases are TGTGCCAGCAGCGTCTACAGGGTACAAGAGACCCAGTACTTC.

This clonotype was counted a single time. An end of the junction differs from the germline gene, which may be a read error. The gene calls are TRBV12-3 or TRBV12-4 and TRBJ1-2; 9 nucleotides align to TRBD1. This CDR3 comprises 14 residues. The CDR3 DNA follows: TGTGCCGGCAGTTCCGGGACAGGGCTCTATGGCTACACCTTC. It translates to CAGSSGTGLYGYTF.

This clonotype occurred a few times. This rearrangement joins TRBV9 to TRBJ2-1, with D unclear. This CDR3 comprises 15 residues. Germline V CDR1 and CDR2: SGDLS, YYNGEE. Deletions cut 3 bases from V and 3 bases from J, with 13 bases between. As DNA, the CDR3 is TGTGCCAGCAGCGAGCAGGCACCGAACTACAATGAGCAGTTCTTC. This codes for CASSEQAPNYNEQFF.

This clonotype was detected a few times. The V call is TRBV7-2, the J call TRBJ2-5; 7 bases map to TRBD1. The germline CDR1 and CDR2 sequences are SGHTA and FQGNSA. The CDR3 contains 15 residues. V lost 0 bases to trimming and J lost 5 bases; unmatched junction nucleotides: 6. CDR3 in DNA: TGTGCCAGCAGCTTAGCGCCAAGGGGGCCGGAGACCCAGTACTTC. It encodes CASSLAPRGPETQYF.

The count of this clonotype is one. The chain uses TRBV20-1 and TRBJ2-2; possibly TRBD2 for D (5 bases). Trimming pared 5 bases from V and 5 bases from J, leaving 21 bases between. Per germline, CDR1 DFQATT and CDR2 SNEGSKA (reference sequence). The CDR3 length is 16 residues. The CDR3 bases are TGCAGTGCTCGGGGTTCCGGTCCACGGTGGACCGGGGAGCTGTTTTTT. This translates into CSARGSGPRWTGELFF.

This clonotype was seen once. This chain joins TRBV29-1 and TRBJ1-4; D ambiguous. Germline CDR1 SQVTM, CDR2 ANQGSEA. The CDR3 totals 14 residues. Between the trimmed V and J ends, which lost 7 bases and 3 bases, there was a span of 15 bases. The CDR3 spells CSAAPRGPNEKLFF. The CDR3 DNA is TGCAGCGCTGCACCCCGTGGACCTAATGAAAAACTGTTTTTT.

In its sample, this clonotype was seen a few times. The chain recombines TRBV29-1 with TRBJ2-3, with D possibly matching TRBD2 (6 bases). This CDR3 region has 16 residues. V lost 4 bases to trimming and J lost 2 bases, with 19 bases between them. The germline V gene encodes CDR1 SQVTM and CDR2 ANQGSEA. DNA for the CDR3: TGCAGCGTTGTGGGGGGAGTTAGCGGCTTCACAGATACGCAGTATTTT. It codes for CSVVGGVSGFTDTQYF.

Here the CDR3 reads CASSSGRDRRYEQYF. The CDR3 DNA reads as TGCGCCAGCAGTTCAGGCCGGGACAGGAGATACGAGCAGTACTTC. The chain employs TRBV5-1 and TRBJ2-7; 8 bases map to TRBD1. Per germline, CDR1 SGHRS and CDR2 YFSETQ. The trim removed 5 bases at V and 4 bases at J, leaving 11 bases unmatched. The CDR3 has 15 amino acids.

The CDR3: CATSDLQSGGETQYF. The CDR3 bases are TGTGCCACCAGTGATTTGCAAAGCGGGGGAGAGACCCAGTACTTC. The chain couples TRBV24-1 to TRBJ2-5; 8 positions agree with TRBD2. The CDR3 is made up of 15 amino acids. CDR1 is KGHDR, CDR2 SFDVKD, per germline. V dropped 0 bases and J dropped 4; count of bases not matched to a gene: 3.

The CDR3: CASSQGRAEAFF. The CDR3 nucleotides read TGTGCCAGCAGCCAAGGCAGAGCTGAAGCTTTCTTT. The chain is built from TRBV4-2 and TRBJ1-1, with no clear D. Germline CDR1 reads LGHNA; CDR2 reads YNFKEQ. With 1 base removed from V and 6 bases from J, the gap between germline ends came to 6 bases. This CDR3 comprises 12 residues.

The chain carries TRBV7-3 and TRBJ2-3, with D unresolved. V was pared by 1 base and J by 0 bases, with 5 bases between. The CDR3 has 14 residues. CDR1 SGHTA and CDR2 FQGTGA come from the germline V gene. CDR3 residues: CASSLMTSTDTQYF. CDR3 DNA: TGTGCCAGCAGCTTAATGACTAGCACAGATACGCAGTATTTT.

This clonotype appeared a few times. The gene calls are TRBV25-1 and TRBJ2-3; D unresolved. The ends were cut back, 6 bases at V and 4 bases at J, with 8 bases in the middle. The V gene's germline CDR1 is MGHDK and CDR2 SYGVNS. This CDR3 has 12 amino acids. The CDR3 loop is CASRLAPDTQYF. Here the CDR3 DNA reads TGTGCCAGCAGGCTGGCACCAGATACGCAGTATTTT.

V and J are TRBV24-1 and TRBJ2-5; D call uncertain. The ends were cut back, 9 bases at V and 5 bases at J, with 21 bases in the middle. The CDR3 sequence is 15 residues long. Germline lookup yields CDR1 KGHDR and CDR2 SFDVKD. CDR3 nucleotides: TGTGCCACCGGCCAGCCAGCACTTGGTCGGGAGACCCAGTACTTC. The encoded protein is CATGQPALGRETQYF.

The chain employs TRBV4-1 and TRBJ2-3; D may be TRBD1 (5 bases). The V end lost 4 bases, the J end lost 4 bases, and 12 bases lay between the germline ends. The CDR3 sequence is 14 residues long. Germline lookup yields CDR1 MGHRA and CDR2 YSYEKL. In nucleotides, the CDR3 is TGCGCCAGCAGCCTAGGGGTGAACGCAGATACGCAGTATTTT. Translation: CASSLGVNADTQYF.

This clonotype was picked up a small number of times. V and J are TRBV12-3 or TRBV12-4 and TRBJ2-7; D unclear. The CDR3 contains 14 residues. V lost 6 bases and J 2 bases, leaving 14 bases between the germline ends. In DNA, the CDR3 is TGTGCCAGCAGCCGAGACCTACCAACCTACGAGCAGTACTTC. This translates into CASSRDLPTYEQYF.